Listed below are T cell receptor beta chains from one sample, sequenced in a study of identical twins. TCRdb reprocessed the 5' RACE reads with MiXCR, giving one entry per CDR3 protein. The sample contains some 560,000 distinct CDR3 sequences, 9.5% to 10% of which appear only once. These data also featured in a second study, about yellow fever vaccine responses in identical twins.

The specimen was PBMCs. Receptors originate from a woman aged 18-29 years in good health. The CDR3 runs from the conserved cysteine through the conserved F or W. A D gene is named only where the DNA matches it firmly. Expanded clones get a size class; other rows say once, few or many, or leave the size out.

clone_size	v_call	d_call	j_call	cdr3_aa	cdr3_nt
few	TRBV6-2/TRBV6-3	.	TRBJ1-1	CASSYSNPTEAFF	TGTGCCAGCAGTTACTCGAATCCGACTGAAGCTTTCTTT
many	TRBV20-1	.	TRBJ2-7	CSARFGGVPYEQYF	TGCAGTGCTAGGTTCGGGGGAGTTCCCTACGAGCAGTACTTC
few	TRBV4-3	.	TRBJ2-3	CASSQDMAGGQGYSGDTQYF	TGCGCCAGCAGCCAAGACATGGCGGGGGGACAGGGTTACTCGGGAGATACGCAGTATTTT
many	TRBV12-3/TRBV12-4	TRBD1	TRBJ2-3	CASSLARDRGYTDTQYF	TGTGCCAGCAGTTTAGCCCGGGACAGGGGCTACACAGATACGCAGTATTTT
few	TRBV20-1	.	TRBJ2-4	CSAERTDLAKNIQYF	TGCAGTGCAGAAAGGACTGATTTAGCCAAAAACATTCAGTACTTC
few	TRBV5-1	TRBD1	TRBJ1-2	CASREEGQSNYGYTF	TGCGCCAGCAGGGAGGAGGGACAGAGTAACTATGGCTACACCTTC
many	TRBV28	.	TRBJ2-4	CASTAGGENIQYF	TGTGCCAGCACTGCCGGAGGGGAAAACATTCAGTACTTC
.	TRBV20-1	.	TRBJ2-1	CSAIVGTYNEQFF	TGCAGTGCTATTGTCGGAACCTACAATGAGCAGTTCTTC
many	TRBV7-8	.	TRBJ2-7	CASSQWTTPGLEQYF	TGTGCCAGCAGCCAATGGACTACGCCGGGCCTGGAGCAGTACTTC
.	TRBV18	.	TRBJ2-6	CASSPRAIDISSGANVLTF	TGTGCCAGCTCACCACGGGCCATCGATATTAGCTCTGGGGCCAACGTCCTGACTTTC
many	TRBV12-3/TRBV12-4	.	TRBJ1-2	CASSHRISNYGYTF	TGTGCCAGCAGTCACAGGATTTCTAACTATGGCTACACCTTC
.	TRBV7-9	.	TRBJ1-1	CASSSPDTLNTEAFF	TGTGCCAGCAGCTCCCCCGACACCCTGAACACTGAAGCTTTCTTT
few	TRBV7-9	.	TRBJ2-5	CASSMTTEETQYF	TGTGCCAGCAGCATGACGACAGAAGAGACCCAGTACTTC
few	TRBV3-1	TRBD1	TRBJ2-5	CASSRLRKTWDRGETQYF	TGTGCCAGCAGCCGCTTACGAAAGACGTGGGACAGGGGAGAGACCCAGTACTTC
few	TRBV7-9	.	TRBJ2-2	CASSLAKGKNTGELFF	TGTGCCAGCAGCTTAGCGAAAGGGAAGAACACCGGGGAGCTGTTTTTT
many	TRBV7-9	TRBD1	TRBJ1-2	CASSAQQGDNYGYTF	TGTGCCAGCAGCGCACAACAGGGGGATAACTATGGCTACACCTTC
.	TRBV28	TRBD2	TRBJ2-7	CASSFPGLAYEQYF	TGTGCCAGCAGTTTTCCCGGACTAGCCTACGAGCAGTACTTC
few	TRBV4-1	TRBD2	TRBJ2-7	CASSPGRLAGAKYEQYF	TGCGCCAGCAGCCCCGGACGACTAGCGGGAGCCAAGTACGAGCAGTACTTC
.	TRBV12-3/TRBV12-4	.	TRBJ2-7	CASSLVSGIFYEQYF	TGTGCCAGCAGTTTAGTTTCGGGAATCTTCTACGAGCAGTACTTC
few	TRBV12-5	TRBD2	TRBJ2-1	CASGLTSDSYNEQFF	TGTGCTAGTGGTTTGACTAGCGACTCCTACAATGAGCAGTTCTTC
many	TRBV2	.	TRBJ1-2	CASNGNYGYTF	TGTGCCAGCAACGGAAACTATGGCTACACCTTC
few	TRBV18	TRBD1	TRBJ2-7	CASSPNRGLGEQYF	TGTGCCAGCTCACCTAACAGGGGCCTAGGCGAGCAGTACTTC
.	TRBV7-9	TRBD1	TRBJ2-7	CASSLGEQGGMEQYF	TGTGCCAGCAGCTTAGGCGAACAGGGGGGTATGGAGCAGTACTTC
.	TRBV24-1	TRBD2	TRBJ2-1	CATRGLAGGYNEQFF	TGTGCCACCAGGGGACTAGCGGGGGGATACAATGAGCAGTTCTTC
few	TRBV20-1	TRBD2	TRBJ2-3	CSAYPRGLAGGSADTQYF	TGCAGTGCTTACCCTAGGGGACTAGCGGGAGGGAGTGCAGATACGCAGTATTTT
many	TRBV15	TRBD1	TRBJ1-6	CATSRGGQGGYNSPLHF	TGTGCCACCAGCAGAGGTGGACAGGGGGGTTATAATTCACCCCTCCACTTT
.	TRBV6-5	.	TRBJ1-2	CASSYSATINGYTF	TGTGCCAGCAGTTACTCAGCGACAATAAATGGCTACACCTTC
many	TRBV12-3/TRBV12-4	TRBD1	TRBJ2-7	CASSPGQVIYEQYF	TGTGCCAGCAGTCCGGGACAGGTGATCTACGAGCAGTACTTC
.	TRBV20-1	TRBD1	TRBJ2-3	CSAMDRRVGTQYF	TGCAGTGCAATGGACAGGAGAGTAGGTACGCAGTATTTT
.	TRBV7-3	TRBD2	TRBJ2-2	CASSFTPAGGPGGELFF	TGTGCCAGCAGCTTCACCCCTGCGGGGGGGCCGGGCGGGGAGCTGTTTTTT
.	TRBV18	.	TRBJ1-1	CASSPAAMNTEAFF	TGTGCCAGCTCACCAGCTGCAATGAACACTGAAGCTTTCTTT
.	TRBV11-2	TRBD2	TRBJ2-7	CASSLVGTSGRARGSYEQYF	TGTGCCAGCAGCTTAGTAGGGACTAGCGGGAGGGCCAGGGGCTCCTACGAGCAGTACTTC
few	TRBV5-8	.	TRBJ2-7	CASSLGPTRHEQYF	TGTGCCAGCAGCTTGGGACCGACTCGCCACGAGCAGTACTTC
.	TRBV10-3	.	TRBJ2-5	CAIRRTAEETQYF	TGTGCCATCAGACGGACAGCAGAGGAGACCCAGTACTTC
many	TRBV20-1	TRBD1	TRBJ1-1	CSAIGGVEGIGEAFF	TGCAGTGCTATAGGGGGCGTGGAGGGCATCGGTGAAGCTTTCTTT
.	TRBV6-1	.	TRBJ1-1	CASSVSYSGNTEAFF	TGTGCCAGCAGTGTGTCGTATTCCGGGAACACTGAAGCTTTCTTT
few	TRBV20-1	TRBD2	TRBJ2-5	CSASTSGRAGKETQYF	TGCAGTGCATCAACTAGCGGGAGGGCCGGCAAAGAGACCCAGTACTTC
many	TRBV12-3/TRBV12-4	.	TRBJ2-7	CASSFGGGFDEQYF	TGTGCCAGCAGTTTCGGCGGAGGGTTCGACGAGCAGTACTTC
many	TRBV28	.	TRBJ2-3	CASSLRTSNTDTQYF	TGTGCCAGCAGTCTCAGGACATCCAACACAGATACGCAGTATTTT
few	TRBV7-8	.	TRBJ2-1	CASSLEGSVGEPQFF	TGTGCCAGCAGCTTAGAGGGGTCCGTCGGGGAGCCGCAGTTCTTC
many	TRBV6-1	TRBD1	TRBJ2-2	CAGTQGDTGELFF	TGTGCCGGAACACAGGGGGACACCGGGGAGCTGTTTTTT
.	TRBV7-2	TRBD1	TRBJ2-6	CASSFAPRTGTGANVLTF	TGTGCCAGCAGCTTCGCACCTCGGACAGGGACCGGGGCCAACGTCCTGACTTTC